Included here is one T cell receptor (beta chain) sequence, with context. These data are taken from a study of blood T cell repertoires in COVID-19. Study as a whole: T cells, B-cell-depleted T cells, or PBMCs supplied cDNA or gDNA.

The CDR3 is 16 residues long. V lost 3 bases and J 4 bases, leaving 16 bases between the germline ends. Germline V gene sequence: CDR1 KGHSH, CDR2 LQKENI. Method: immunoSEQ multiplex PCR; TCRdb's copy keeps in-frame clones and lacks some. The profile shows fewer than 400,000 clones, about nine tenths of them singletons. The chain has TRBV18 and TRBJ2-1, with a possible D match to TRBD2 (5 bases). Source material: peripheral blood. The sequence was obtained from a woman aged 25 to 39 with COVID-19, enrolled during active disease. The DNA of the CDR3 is TGTGCCAGCTCACCCGGTGATCGGGGTTTTTACAATGAGCAGTTCTTC. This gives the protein CASSPGDRGFYNEQFF.